One and the same sample provided the 24 T cell receptor beta chains below, sequenced in a study of cytomegalovirus exposure and HLA in healthy donors. The PCR ran on 60 Vbeta and 13 Jbeta primers. The protocol was immunoSEQ multiplex PCR, while the TCRdb copy is restricted to in-frame clones and leaves out a portion. Of tens of thousands of clones listed, around 70% are singletons. The sequencing sample was made of PBMCs. Source of these receptors: a woman in her forties or fifties in good health and CMV-seropositive.

CDR3 DNA sequence: TGTGCCAGCAGCGTAGGAGTCTACACAGATACGCAGTATTTT. Translating it yields CASSVGVYTDTQYF. The rearrangement joins TRBV9 to TRBJ2-3; unclear D gene. This CDR3 spans 14 amino acids. Germline V gene data show CDR1 as SGDLS and CDR2 as YYNGEE. Trimming removed 0 bases from V and 2 bases from J, with 7 bases in between.

This chain uses TRBV28 with TRBJ1-4, with D possibly TRBD1 on 6 matching bases. Germline lookup yields CDR1 MDHEN and CDR2 SYDVKM. There are 16 residues in the CDR3. Trimming took 5 bases from V and 0 from J, leaving 13 bases between them. CDR3: CASSPGAVATNEKLFF. The CDR3 DNA follows: TGTGCCAGCAGTCCAGGGGCGGTTGCAACTAATGAAAAACTGTTTTTT.

The rearrangement links TRBV4-1 to TRBJ2-7, with D possibly TRBD2 on 5 matching bases. V shed 3 bases and J shed 5 bases, with 14 bases lying between them. The CDR3 contains 14 residues. CDR1 MGHRA and CDR2 YSYEKL come from the germline V gene. In DNA form, the CDR3 reads TGCGCCAGCAGCCAGTTTCTAGCTCAAAACGAGCAGTACTTC. This codes for CASSQFLAQNEQYF.

CDR3 nucleotides: TGTGCCAGCAGCGACAAGATGGGGCTAGACAATGAGCAGTTCTTC. Encoded protein: CASSDKMGLDNEQFF. The V and J genes are TRBV9 and TRBJ2-1, with a tentative D call TRBD1 (5 bases). Trimming removed 3 bases from V and 5 bases from J, with 15 bases in between. CDR3 length: 15 residues. The germline gives CDR1 SGDLS, CDR2 YYNGEE.

J is TRBJ2-2 and V is TRBV28; 9 bases agree with TRBD2. Trimming took 3 bases from V and 1 from J; bases not matched to a gene: 9. Germline V gives CDR1 MDHEN, CDR2 SYDVKM. The CDR3 is 18 residues long. The CDR3 bases are TGTGCCAGCAGTTTCGATCTAGCGGGATGGTGGAACACCGGGGAGCTGTTTTTT. Protein sequence: CASSFDLAGWWNTGELFF.

This chain links TRBV30 with TRBJ1-5, with TRBD1 matching 7 bases. V shed 3 bases and J 0 bases; nucleotides not matched to a gene: 5. There are 15 residues in the CDR3. In germline, CDR1 is GTSNPN, CDR2 SVGIG (reference sequence). CDR3 loop: CAWSPGQNSNQPQHF. The CDR3 coding sequence is TGTGCCTGGAGCCCGGGACAGAATAGCAATCAGCCCCAGCATTTT.

The chain has TRBV28 and TRBJ2-7, with a weak D call TRBD2 (5 bases). With 3 bases removed from V and 2 bases from J, the gap between germline ends came to 14 bases. From germline, CDR1 is MDHEN and CDR2 SYDVKM. This CDR3 is 15 amino acids long. The CDR3: CASSFAVRGTYEQYF. CDR3 in DNA: TGTGCCAGCAGTTTCGCGGTTCGGGGTACCTACGAGCAGTACTTC.

Comment on this clone: One end of the junction fails to match germline, which may point to a read error. The V gene is TRBV29-1, the J gene TRBJ2-5; 8 bases are shared with TRBD2. Germline V gene sequence: CDR1 SQVTM, CDR2 ANQGSEA. This CDR3 has 14 amino acids. The CDR3 here is CSVGTGGDGETQYF. CDR3 in DNA: TGCAGCGTGGGGACGGGGGGGGATGGAGAGACTCAGTACTTC.

The chain uses TRBV29-1 and TRBJ2-2, with TRBD1 matching 7 bases. V lost 6 bases, J lost 8 bases, and 12 bases stayed unmatched. The germline V gene has CDR1 SQVTM and CDR2 ANQGSEA. This CDR3 is built from 14 residues. CDR3 sequence reads: CSVDATGISGELFF. CDR3 DNA: TGCAGCGTGGACGCGACAGGGATTTCGGGGGAGCTGTTTTTT.

The V call is TRBV5-1, the J call TRBJ1-1; no reliable D call. Germline CDR1 SGHRS, CDR2 YFSETQ. The CDR3 consists of 15 residues. Trimming stripped 4 bases from V and 0 bases from J, with 13 bases between. CDR3 region: CASSRPSGVNTEAFF. Here the CDR3 DNA reads TGCGCCAGCAGCCGTCCGAGCGGGGTGAACACTGAAGCTTTCTTT.

The genes are TRBV7-3 and TRBJ2-1; 12 bases match TRBD2. Germline loops: CDR1 SGHTA, CDR2 FQGTGA. This CDR3 region has 16 residues. V was clipped by 5 bases and J by 5 bases; unmatched bases: 7. CDR3 in amino acids: CASSRGTSGLNNEQFF. Written as DNA, the CDR3 is TGTGCCAGCAGCCGCGGGACTAGCGGGCTCAACAATGAGCAGTTCTTC.

This chain joins TRBV9 and TRBJ2-3, with TRBD2 matching over 9 bases. Germline V gene lookup returns CDR1 SGDLS and CDR2 YYNGEE. V shed 2 bases, J shed 4 bases, and the junction held 17 bases outside the gene matches. CDR3 length equals 19 residues. CDR3 region: CASSVPLGREGPSADTQYF. As DNA, the CDR3 is TGTGCCAGCAGCGTCCCCCTTGGGCGGGAGGGCCCTTCGGCAGATACGCAGTATTTT.

The rearrangement joins TRBV6-4 to TRBJ2-2; a weak D match, TRBD2 (6 bases). The germline V gene encodes CDR1 MRHNA and CDR2 SNTAGT. This CDR3 has 18 amino acids. Trimming removed 1 base at V and 1 base at J, with 16 bases between. The CDR3 protein is CASSDYPPGTLNTGELFF. In DNA, the CDR3 is TGTGCCAGCAGTGACTATCCCCCTGGGACTTTGAACACCGGGGAGCTGTTTTTT.

The rearrangement links TRBV19 to TRBJ2-1; TRBD2 is a possible D gene (6 bases). Trimming stripped 3 bases from V and 5 bases from J, with 14 bases between. The length of the CDR3 is 15 residues. Per germline, CDR1 LNHDA and CDR2 SQIVND (reference sequence). CDR3 residues: CASSMTSSSNNEQFF. CDR3 in DNA: TGTGCCAGTAGTATGACTAGTTCTAGCAACAATGAGCAGTTCTTC.

This clone showed up just a few times. The rearrangement uses TRBV11-3 and TRBJ2-1, with TRBD1 matching over 8 bases. With 5 bases clipped from V and 6 bases from J, the junction kept 3 bases outside the gene matches. Germline loops: CDR1 SGHNT, CDR2 YENEEA. This CDR3 is 13 amino acids long. CDR3 nucleotide sequence: TGTGCCAGCAGCCTGGGACAGGTCAATGAGCAGTTCTTC. Its translation: CASSLGQVNEQFF.

The J gene is TRBJ1-4, the V gene TRBV15; 10 bases are shared with TRBD1. Germline V gene sequence: CDR1 LNHNV, CDR2 YYDKDF (reference sequence). This CDR3 contains 15 residues. After removal of 3 bases from V and 5 bases from J, the junction contained 3 bases not matched to a gene. The CDR3: CATSSWDRGNEKLFF. The CDR3 region has the DNA TGTGCCACCAGCAGCTGGGACAGGGGAAATGAAAAACTGTTTTTT.

The rearrangement joins TRBV4-1 to TRBJ2-3; 11 nucleotides agree with TRBD2. Unmatched junction bases numbered 5, after V lost 0 bases and J lost 3 bases. CDR3 length: 17 residues. The germline gives CDR1 MGHRA, CDR2 YSYEKL. The CDR3 region is CASSQDAASGRTDTQYF. The CDR3 nucleotides are TGCGCCAGCAGCCAAGACGCGGCTAGCGGGAGGACAGATACGCAGTATTTT.

The CDR3 loop is CASSLGGSPMNTEAFF. The CDR3 DNA is TGTGCCAGCAGTTTAGGGGGCTCCCCCATGAACACTGAAGCTTTCTTT. The rearrangement links TRBV27 to TRBJ1-1; weak D call: TRBD1 (6 bases). Germline loops: CDR1 MNHEY, CDR2 SMNVEV (reference sequence). The CDR3 runs to 16 residues. V lost 2 bases to trimming and J lost 0 bases, with 13 bases between them.

V is TRBV12-5 and J is TRBJ2-2; D not certain. The V end was cut by 6 bases, the J end by 6 bases, with 17 bases between. In germline, CDR1 is LGHNT, CDR2 FRNRAP. This CDR3 is 15 amino acids long. The CDR3 bases are TGTGCTAGTGGCGATCTAGTCGGATTGGCCGGGGAGCTGTTTTTT. Translating gives CASGDLVGLAGELFF.

The chain joins TRBV4-1 to TRBJ1-4; D is perhaps TRBD1 (5 bases). The V gene lost 4 bases and the J gene lost 0 bases, with 9 bases spanning the gap. The length of the CDR3 is 15 residues. From germline, CDR1 is MGHRA and CDR2 YSYEKL. The CDR3 DNA reads TGCGCCAGCAGCCCCGCGGGGGCAACTAATGAAAAACTGTTTTTT. Translated: CASSPAGATNEKLFF.

This chain joins TRBV25-1 and TRBJ2-1, with D perhaps TRBD2 (5 bases). Germline-derived CDR1 and CDR2 are MGHDK and SYGVNS. Trimming shortened V by 4 bases and J by 1 base, and 11 bases separated the two germline ends. The length of the CDR3 is 15 residues. The CDR3: CASSVVGASYNEQFF. The CDR3 DNA reads TGTGCCAGCAGTGTAGTGGGAGCGTCCTACAATGAGCAGTTCTTC.

A few counts support this clone. The V gene is TRBV6-1, the J gene TRBJ1-5; no definite D call. The CDR3 contains 14 residues. CDR1 MNHNS and CDR2 SASEGT come from the germline V gene. Trimming stripped 6 bases from V and 0 bases from J, with 9 bases between. DNA for the CDR3: TGTGCCAGCAGGATAGATTATAGCAATCAGCCCCAGCATTTT. Its translation: CASRIDYSNQPQHF.

This clone was recorded once. This sequence joins TRBV6-5 and TRBJ2-5; D not resolved. Trimming removed 6 bases from V and 5 bases from J, with 13 bases in between. Per the germline V gene, CDR1 is MNHEY and CDR2 is SVGAGI. The CDR3 is 13 amino acids. The CDR3 loop reads CASRRSPRETQYF. CDR3 nucleotide sequence: TGTGCCAGCAGGAGGTCCCCGAGGGAGACCCAGTACTTC.

This chain connects TRBV19 to TRBJ1-5, with 7 bases fitting TRBD1. The germline CDR1 and CDR2 sequences are LNHDA and SQIVND (reference sequence). The ends lost 3 bases at V and 7 bases at J; junction bases unmatched: 6. This CDR3 contains 14 residues. The CDR3 here is CASSIRQGGQPQHF. In nucleotides, the CDR3 is TGTGCCAGTAGTATCAGACAGGGAGGACAGCCCCAGCATTTT.